This record looks at one T cell receptor beta chain sequence and its context. Authors' data handling: Amplifying reference gene primers gave estimates of nucleated cell counts. Profiling relied on immunoSEQ multiplex PCR, and the TCRdb table lists in-frame clones only, not all of them. V and J calls and clone size follow that table, whereas D and trimming were derived from the DNA. Seen here are under 80,000 clones, approximately 80% observed once, and the top ten hold around 5.6%. Germline V lookup: CDR1 SGHNT, CDR2 YENEEA. Trimming at V came to 5 bases and at J to 5 bases, leaving 6 bases not matched to a gene. The CDR3 totals 14 residues. The record originates from a study of blood T cell repertoires in COVID-19. For the study at large: COVID-19 samples, acute and convalescent, were from the United States, Italy and Spain.

The receptor comes from a woman aged 60-75 years with acute or convalescent COVID-19. This chain joins TRBV11-3 and TRBJ2-3; 8 nucleotides align to TRBD2. The sample was peripheral blood. CDR3 nucleotides: TGTGCCAGCAGCCCCTCCGGGAGGGGAGATACGCAGTATTTT. Translated: CASSPSGRGDTQYF.